The 9 T cell receptor beta chains below come from one sample, sequenced in a study of molecular identifiers for immune sequencing clone quantification. TCRdb passed the PCR reads through MiXCR, listing each CDR3 protein once. The table lists 15,000 to 20,000 distinct CDR3 sequences, 20% to 25% of them singletons. Sequenced material: naive CD8+ T cells from blood, with Jurkat cell RNA spiked in. Subset specified: FACS-sorted CD8+CD4-CCR7+CD45RA+ naive T cells. The receptors were gathered from a human donor in good health. Some libraries in this study had Jurkat cell RNA spiked in.

As regards this clonotype: One end of the junction is discordant with germline, which a read error may explain. This sequence joins TRBV11-2 and TRBJ2-7; D not certain. The CDR3 is 12 residues long. Germline V gene lookup returns CDR1 SGHAT and CDR2 FQNNGV. In DNA form, the CDR3 reads TGTGCCAGCAGCTTACAAAGCTACGACCAGTACTTC. It is translated as CASSLQSYDQYF.

A word on this clonotype: This may stem from a read error, because a much larger clone lies one nucleotide away. The chain recombines TRBV7-2 with TRBJ2-3; 8 nucleotides agree with TRBD2. V shed 1 base, J shed 6 bases, and the junction held 15 bases outside the gene matches. This CDR3 has 18 residues. Per germline, CDR1 SGHTA and CDR2 FQGNSA. CDR3: CASSLDWGGGLASDTQYF. Written as DNA, the CDR3 is TGTGCCAGCAGCTTAGACTGGGGTGGAGGACTAGCTTCCGATACGCAGTATTTT.

This clonotype was recorded many times. The chain combines TRBV4-3 with TRBJ1-6; D perhaps matches TRBD1 (6 bases). The V gene lost 0 bases and the J gene lost 9 bases, with 12 bases spanning the gap. The CDR3 totals 15 residues. Germline values: CDR1 LGHNA, CDR2 YSLEER. The CDR3 DNA reads as TGCGCCAGCAGCCAAGATTCGGGGGCTCGTTCACCCCTCCACTTT. Encoded protein: CASSQDSGARSPLHF.

This clonotype came up many times. The chain links TRBV9 to TRBJ2-2; 10 bases are a match to TRBD2. V shed 3 bases, J shed 5 bases, and the junction held 10 bases outside the gene matches. The CDR3 has 17 amino acids. Germline lookup yields CDR1 SGDLS and CDR2 YYNGEE. CDR3 region: CASSATASGRITGELFF. As DNA, the CDR3 is TGTGCCAGCAGCGCGACCGCTAGCGGGAGAATTACCGGGGAGCTGTTTTTT.

This clonotype has just one count. Given a much more abundant clone one base away, this may be a read error. The V and J genes are TRBV11-2 and TRBJ2-7, with 8 bases identical to TRBD1. CDR1 is SGHAT, CDR2 FQNNGV, per germline. The CDR3 consists of 14 residues. Written as DNA, the CDR3 is TGTGCCAACAGCTTAGGGACAGGATACTACGAGCAGTACTTC. Protein: CANSLGTGYYEQYF.

This clonotype was detected many times. CDR3 sequence (DNA): TGCAGTGCTAGAGACGGCCTAGCGGGAGTTGGAACCGGGGAGCTGTTTTTT. Protein: CSARDGLAGVGTGELFF. This chain uses TRBV20-1 with TRBJ2-2; 10 bases align to TRBD2. The CDR3 sequence is 17 residues long. Germline V CDR1 and CDR2: DFQATT, SNEGSKA (reference sequence). Trimming cost V 0 bases and J 5 bases; bases outside gene matches: 9.

This clonotype was found many times. The chain carries TRBV7-9 and TRBJ2-4; D perhaps matches TRBD1 (7 bases). CDR3 length: 14 residues. Looked up from germline, CDR1 is SEHNR and CDR2 is FQNEAQ (reference sequence). The V end lost 5 bases, the J end lost 5 bases, and 13 bases lay between the germline ends. This CDR3 reads CASSTQGGQNIQYF. The CDR3 bases are TGTGCCAGCAGCACTCAGGGGGGACAAAACATTCAGTACTTC.

The chain has TRBV19 and TRBJ2-1; D is unclear. Trimming left V 6 bases short and J 8 bases short, with 14 bases between. The CDR3 spans 13 residues. Germline CDR1 is LNHDA and CDR2 is SQIVND (reference sequence). The CDR3 coding sequence is TGTGCCAGTAGCCAGACCCCGGTGGATGAGCAGTTCTTC. It yields the protein CASSQTPVDEQFF.

There are many counts of this clonotype. J is TRBJ2-7 and V is TRBV4-3, with 7 bases identical to TRBD2. J was trimmed by 3 bases and V by 4 bases; bases with no gene match: 9. This CDR3 comprises 15 residues. Germline V gene sequence: CDR1 LGHNA, CDR2 YSLEER. The CDR3 spells CASSLGVGGSYEQYF. Written as DNA, the CDR3 is TGCGCCAGCAGCCTGGGGGTCGGCGGGAGCTACGAGCAGTACTTC.